This TCR beta chain is from a study of T-cell memory formation after mild COVID-19. General study results and limits: Clones which contracted sat mainly in CM and EM if CD4+, and in EMRA if CD8+.

The CDR3 spans 14 residues. Trimming shortened V by 5 bases and J by 3 bases, and 13 bases separated the two germline ends. Germline V CDR1 and CDR2: SNHLY, FYNNEI. Details on this clonotype: The antigen remains unidentified.

MiXCR, applied by TCRdb to the 5' RACE reads, yields one record per CDR3 protein. Of 400,000 to 500,000 distinct CDR3 sequences in the sample, 20% are singletons; the top ten hold 8.4%. Material for sequencing was PBMCs or a T cell subset sorted from them (not recorded which). The sequence came from an adult woman who had mild COVID-19 (a few samples of this study predate the infection). Cell type and time point are not known. The chain combines TRBV2 with TRBJ1-2; D is unresolved. The chain's CDR3 is CASSYDTPDYGYTF. DNA of the CDR3: TGTGCCAGCAGTTACGACACCCCCGACTATGGCTACACCTTC.